This T cell receptor (beta chain) comes out of a study of cytomegalovirus exposure and HLA in healthy donors. Study-wide background: Assignment to the Caucasian-associated ancestry cluster applied to around 82% of the roughly 400 genotyped donors. Study-level findings and limits: Associated with cytomegalovirus, according to the listing, were fewer than 200 TCR beta chains.

The study ran its PCR with 60 Vbeta and 13 Jbeta primers. Sequencing used immunoSEQ multiplex PCR; TCRdb keeps in-frame clones, though not all of them. Of 200,000 to 250,000 clones listed, roughly 80% were seen once; the top ten hold 1.7%. The CDR3 has 18 amino acids. The V and J ends lost 3 bases and 1 base respectively, with 16 bases between them. The V gene's germline CDR1 is MDHEN and CDR2 SYDVKM. With respect to this clone: Its antigen is not identified.

Sequenced sample: PBMCs. The genes are TRBV28 and TRBJ2-6; D ambiguous. This TCR was sampled from a man in his fifties in good health and CMV-seronegative. CDR3 in amino acids: CASSFDFIPRSGANVLTF. The CDR3 coding sequence is TGTGCCAGCAGTTTTGACTTTATCCCACGGTCTGGGGCCAACGTCCTGACTTTC.